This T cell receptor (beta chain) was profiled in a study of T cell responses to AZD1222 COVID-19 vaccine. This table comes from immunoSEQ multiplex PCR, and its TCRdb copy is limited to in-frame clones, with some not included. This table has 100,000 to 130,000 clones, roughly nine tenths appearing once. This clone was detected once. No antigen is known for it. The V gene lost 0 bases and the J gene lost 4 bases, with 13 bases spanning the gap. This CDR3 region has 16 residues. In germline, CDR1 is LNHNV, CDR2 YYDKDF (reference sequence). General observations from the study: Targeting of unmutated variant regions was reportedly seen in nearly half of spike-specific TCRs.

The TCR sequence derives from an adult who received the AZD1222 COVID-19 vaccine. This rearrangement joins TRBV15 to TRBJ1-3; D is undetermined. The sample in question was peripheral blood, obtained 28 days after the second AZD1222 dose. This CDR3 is CATSRDRAGSGNTIYF. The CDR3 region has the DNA TGTGCCACCAGCAGAGATCGGGCGGGGTCCGGAAACACCATATATTTT.